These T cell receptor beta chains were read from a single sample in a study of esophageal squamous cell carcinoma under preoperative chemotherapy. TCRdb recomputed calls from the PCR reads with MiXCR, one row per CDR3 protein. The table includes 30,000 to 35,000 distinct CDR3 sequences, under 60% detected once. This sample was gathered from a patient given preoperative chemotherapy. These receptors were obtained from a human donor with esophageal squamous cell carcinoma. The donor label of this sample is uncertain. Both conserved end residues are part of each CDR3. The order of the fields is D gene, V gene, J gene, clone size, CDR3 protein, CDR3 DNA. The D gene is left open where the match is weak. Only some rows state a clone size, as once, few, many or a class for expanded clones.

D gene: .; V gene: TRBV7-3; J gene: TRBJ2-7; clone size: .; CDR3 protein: CASGRAGTGANVQYF; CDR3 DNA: TGTGCCAGCGGCAGGGCAGGGACTGGGGCCAACGTGCAGTACTTC
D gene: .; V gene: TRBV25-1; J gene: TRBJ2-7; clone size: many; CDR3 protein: CASSEGRTELNF; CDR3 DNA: TGTGCCAGCAGTGAAGGTCGTACGGAGCTGAACTTC
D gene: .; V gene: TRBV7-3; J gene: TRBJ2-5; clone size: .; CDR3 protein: CASSVGLGGRDQETQYF; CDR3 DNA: TGTGCCAGCAGCGTGGGACTGGGGGGCCGGGACCAAGAGACCCAGTACTTC
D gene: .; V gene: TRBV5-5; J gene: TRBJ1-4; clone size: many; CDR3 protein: CASSTRGATNEKLFF; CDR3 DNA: TGTGCCAGCAGCACCAGGGGAGCCACTAATGAAAAACTGTTTTTT
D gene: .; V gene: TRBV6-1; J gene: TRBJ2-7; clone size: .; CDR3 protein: CASSEAGDLYEQYF; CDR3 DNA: TGTGCCAGCAGTGAAGCCGGGGACTTGTACGAGCAGTACTTC
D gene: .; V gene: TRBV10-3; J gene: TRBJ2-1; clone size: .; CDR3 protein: CAISESTSGSEETQFF; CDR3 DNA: TGTGCCATCAGTGAGTCGACTAGTGGGTCCGAAGAGACCCAGTTCTTC
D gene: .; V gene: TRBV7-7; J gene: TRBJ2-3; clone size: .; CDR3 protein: CASSLTYSDTQYF; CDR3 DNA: TGTGCCAGCAGTCTTACTTACTCAGATACGCAGTATTTT
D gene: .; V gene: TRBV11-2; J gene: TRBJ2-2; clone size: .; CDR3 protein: CASSSEVTTGEQFF; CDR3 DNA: TGTGCCAGCAGCTCCGAGGTGACCACCGGGGAGCAGTTTTTT
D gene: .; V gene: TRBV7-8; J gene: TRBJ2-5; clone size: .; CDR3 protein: CARGVGGSGKDTQYF; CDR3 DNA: TGTGCCAGGGGCGTCGGGGGTAGTGGCAAAGATACCCAGTACTTC
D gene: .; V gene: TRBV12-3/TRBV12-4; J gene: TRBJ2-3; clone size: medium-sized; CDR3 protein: CASSTTGTGSTDTQYF; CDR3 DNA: TGTGCCAGCAGCACAACGGGGACGGGTAGCACAGATACGCAGTATTTT
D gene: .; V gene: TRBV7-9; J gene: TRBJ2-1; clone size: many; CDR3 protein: CASSLWSSYNEQFF; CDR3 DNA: TGTGCCAGCAGCCTATGGAGCTCCTACAATGAGCAGTTCTTC
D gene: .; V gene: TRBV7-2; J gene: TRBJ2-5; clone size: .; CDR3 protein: CAGSAGRDKETQYF; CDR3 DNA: TGTGCGGGCAGCGCCGGTCGAGACAAAGAGACCCAGTACTTC
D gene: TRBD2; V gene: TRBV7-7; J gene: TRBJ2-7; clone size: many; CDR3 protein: CASSLGAGTSGTYEQYF; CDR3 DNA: TGTGCTAGCAGCTTAGGGGCCGGGACTAGCGGCACCTACGAGCAGTACTTC
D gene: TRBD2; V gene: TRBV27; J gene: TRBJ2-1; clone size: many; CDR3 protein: CASSSGRIPGTSGGAIEQFF; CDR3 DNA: TGTGCCAGCAGTTCTGGCCGAATTCCCGGGACTAGCGGGGGGGCCATTGAGCAGTTCTTC
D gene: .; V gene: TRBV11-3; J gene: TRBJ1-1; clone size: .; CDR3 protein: CASRFEAFF; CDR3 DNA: TGTGCCAGCCGATTTGAAGCTTTCTTT
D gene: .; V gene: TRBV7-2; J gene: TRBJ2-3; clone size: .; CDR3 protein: CARIMGVGAKDMQYF; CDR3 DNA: TGTGCCCGCATCATGGGGGTGGGGGCCAAAGACATGCAGTACTTT
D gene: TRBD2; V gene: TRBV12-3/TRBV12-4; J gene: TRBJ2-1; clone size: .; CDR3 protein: CASSHAGGAEKSQFF; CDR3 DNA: TGTGCCAGCAGTCATGCGGGGGGGGCGGAGAAGTCCCAGTTCTTC
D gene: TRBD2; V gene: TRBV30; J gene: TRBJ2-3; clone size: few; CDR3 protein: CAWSYGGDTQYF; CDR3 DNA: TGTGCCTGGAGTTACGGGGGGGATACGCAGTATTTT
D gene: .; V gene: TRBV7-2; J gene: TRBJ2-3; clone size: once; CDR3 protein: CASVSGLGATDTQYF; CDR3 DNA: TGTGCCAGCGTCTCGGGGCTGGGAGCCACAGACACGCAGTATTTT
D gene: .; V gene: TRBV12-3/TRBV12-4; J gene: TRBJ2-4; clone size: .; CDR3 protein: CARVCRRGAKNTQYF; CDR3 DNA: TGTGCCCGCGTCTGCAGGCGGGGAGCCAAAAACACGCAGTACTTC
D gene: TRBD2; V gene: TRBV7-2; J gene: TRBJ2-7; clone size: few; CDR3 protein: CASSLSLAAPYEQYF; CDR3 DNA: TGTGCCAGCAGCTTGTCGCTAGCGGCACCCTACGAGCAGTACTTC
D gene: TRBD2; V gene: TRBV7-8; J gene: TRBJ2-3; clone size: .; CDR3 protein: CASSNLAGGPDETQYF; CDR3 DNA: TGTGCCAGCAGCAACCTAGCGGGGGGGCCCGATGAGACGCAGTATTTC
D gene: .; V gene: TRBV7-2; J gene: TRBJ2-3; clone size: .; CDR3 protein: CASSLGAGTLKTGEQYF; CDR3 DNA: TGTGCCAGCAGCTTGGGGGCCGGGACCCTAAAAACCGGGGAGCAGTATTTT
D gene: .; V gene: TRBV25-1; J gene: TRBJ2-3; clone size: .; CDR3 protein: CAGGGGTDTETQYF; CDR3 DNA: TGTGCGGGGGGAGGAGGCACGGACACAGAGACCCAGTACTTT
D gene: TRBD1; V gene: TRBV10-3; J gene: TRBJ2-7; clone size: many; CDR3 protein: CAISSRTGATYEQYF; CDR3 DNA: TGTGCCATCAGTTCCAGGACAGGGGCCACCTACGAGCAGTACTTC
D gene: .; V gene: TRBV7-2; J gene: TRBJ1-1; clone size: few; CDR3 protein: CASSHGVNTEAFF; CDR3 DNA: TGTGCCAGCAGCCATGGGGTGAACACTGAAGCTTTCTTT
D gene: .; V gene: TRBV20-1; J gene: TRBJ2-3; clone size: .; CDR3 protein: CSAMTDTQYF; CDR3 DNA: TGCAGTGCTATGACAGATACGCAGTATTTT
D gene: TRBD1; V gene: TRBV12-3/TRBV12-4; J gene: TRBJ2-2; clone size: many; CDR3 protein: CASRTAGQVVTGELFF; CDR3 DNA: TGTGCCAGCAGAACCGCGGGACAGGTCGTCACCGGGGAGCTGTTTTTT
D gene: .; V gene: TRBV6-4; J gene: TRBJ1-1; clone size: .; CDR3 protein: CASSAESGENEAFF; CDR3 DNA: TGTGCCAGCTCCGCGGAGTCGGGGGAGAATGAAGCTTTCTTT
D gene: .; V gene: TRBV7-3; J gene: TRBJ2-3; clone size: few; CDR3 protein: CASSLLGDADTQYF; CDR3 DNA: TGTGCCAGCAGCTTACTTGGGGACGCAGATACGCAGTATTTT
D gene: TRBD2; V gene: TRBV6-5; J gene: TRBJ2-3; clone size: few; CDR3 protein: CASSFPSGRTDTQYF; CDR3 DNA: TGTGCCAGCAGTTTCCCTAGCGGGAGGACAGATACGCAGTATTTT
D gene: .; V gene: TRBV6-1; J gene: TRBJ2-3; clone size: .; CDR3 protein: CASGGNRGGEAETQYF; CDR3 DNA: TGTGCCAGCGGGGGGAACCGGGGCGGCGAGGCAGAGACCCAGTATTTT
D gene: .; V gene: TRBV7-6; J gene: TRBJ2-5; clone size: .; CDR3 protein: CASSSGRDPETQYF; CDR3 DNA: TGTGCCAGCAGCTCGGGCCGGGACCCAGAGACCCAGTACTTC
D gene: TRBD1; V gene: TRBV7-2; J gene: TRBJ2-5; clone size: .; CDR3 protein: CASSPRQGWQETQYF; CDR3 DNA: TGTGCCAGCAGCCCACGACAGGGGTGGCAAGAGACCCAGTACTTC
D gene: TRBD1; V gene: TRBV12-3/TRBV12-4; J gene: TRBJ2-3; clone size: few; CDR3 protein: CASSLGTGRDTQYF; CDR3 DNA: TGTGCCAGCAGTTTAGGGACAGGGAGAGATACGCAGTATTTT
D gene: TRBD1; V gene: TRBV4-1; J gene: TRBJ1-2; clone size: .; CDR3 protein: CASSPGTGDDFGYTF; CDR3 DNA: TGCGCCAGCAGCCCTGGGACAGGGGATGATTTTGGCTACACCTTC
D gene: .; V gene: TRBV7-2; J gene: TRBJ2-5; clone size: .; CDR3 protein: CAAGLVGRGPETQYF; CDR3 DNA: TGTGCCGCGGGGTTAGTGGGGCGGGGCCCAGAGACCCAGTACTTT
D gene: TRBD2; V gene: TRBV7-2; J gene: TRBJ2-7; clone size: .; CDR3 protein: CARSRTPGRGDTNTQYF; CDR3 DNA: TGTGCCAGGAGCCGCACGCCGGGGCGGGGGGACACCAATACGCAGTACTTC
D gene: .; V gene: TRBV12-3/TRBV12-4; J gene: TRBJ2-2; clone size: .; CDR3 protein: CASSFTRGSTEELFF; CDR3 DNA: TGTGCCAGCAGTTTTACCCGGGGGAGCACCGAGGAGCTGTTTTTT
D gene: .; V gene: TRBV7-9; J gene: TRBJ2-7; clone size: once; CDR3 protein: CASSEVTGTGLGSTDTQYF; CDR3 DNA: TGTGCCAGCAGCGAGGTGACCGGGACTGGGCTGGGGAGCACAGACACGCAGTACTTC
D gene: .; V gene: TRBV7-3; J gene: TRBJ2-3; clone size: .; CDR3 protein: CGSVSGVGITDTQYF; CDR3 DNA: TGTGGCAGCGTCTCGGGGGTGGGAATCACAGATACTCAGTATTTC
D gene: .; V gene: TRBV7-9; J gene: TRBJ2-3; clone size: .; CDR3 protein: CASSGLSDRSGDTQYF; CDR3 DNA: TGTGCCAGCAGCGGCTTGTCGGACAGGTCGGGAGATACCCAGTATTTT
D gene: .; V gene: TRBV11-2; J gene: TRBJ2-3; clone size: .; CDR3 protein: CASGVGGGGDTETQYF; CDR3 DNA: TGTGCCAGCGGGGTGGGAGGGGGGGGTGACACAGAGACCCAGTATTTT
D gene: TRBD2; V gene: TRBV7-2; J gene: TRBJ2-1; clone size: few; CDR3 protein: CASSLGAGGLYEQFF; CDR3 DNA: TGTGCCAGCAGCTTAGGAGCGGGAGGCCTCTACGAGCAGTTCTTC
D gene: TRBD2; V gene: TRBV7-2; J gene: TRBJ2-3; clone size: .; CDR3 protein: CAGGLAGGAKDTQYF; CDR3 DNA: TGTGCCGGGGGCCTTGCGGGGGGTGCCAAAGATACGCAGTATTTT
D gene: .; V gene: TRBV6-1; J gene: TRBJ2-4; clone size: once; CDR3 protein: CVTGEVAKNIQYF; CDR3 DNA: TGTGTCACGGGGGAGGTAGCCAAAAACATTCAGTACTTC
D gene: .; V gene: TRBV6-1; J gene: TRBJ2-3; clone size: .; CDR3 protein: CASRPRRAVDTQYF; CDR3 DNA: TGTGCCAGCAGGCCGCGACGAGCCGTAGATACGCAGTATTTT
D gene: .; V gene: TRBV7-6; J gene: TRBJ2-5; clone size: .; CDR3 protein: CASSPRGWDGSGETQYF; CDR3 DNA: TGTGCCAGCAGCCCTCGTGGCTGGGATGGTTCGGGAGAGACCCAGTACTTC
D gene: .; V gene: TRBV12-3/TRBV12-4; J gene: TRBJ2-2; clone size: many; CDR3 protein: CASSLWGTTGELFF; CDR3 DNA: TGTGCCAGCAGTTTATGGGGGACCACCGGGGAGCTGTTTTTT
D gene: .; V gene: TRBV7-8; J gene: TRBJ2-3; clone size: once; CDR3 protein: CARGLGGGGQETQYF; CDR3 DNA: TGTGCCAGGGGGCTCGGCGGGGGCGGCCAAGAGACGCAGTATTTT
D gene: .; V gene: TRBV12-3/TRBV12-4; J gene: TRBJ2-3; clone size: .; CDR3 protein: CGSRGAGAKNTQYF; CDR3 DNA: TGTGGCAGCAGGGGGGCGGGAGCCAAAAACACGCAGTATTTT
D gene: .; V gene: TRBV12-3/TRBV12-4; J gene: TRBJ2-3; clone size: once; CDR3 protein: CASSFKQNTDTQYF; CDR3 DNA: TGTGCCAGCAGTTTTAAACAGAACACAGATACGCAGTATTTT
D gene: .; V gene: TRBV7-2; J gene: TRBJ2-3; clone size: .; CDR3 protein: CASGLDTSSPETQYF; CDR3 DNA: TGTGCCAGCGGTCTAGACACCTCTAGCCCAGAGACCCAGTATTTT
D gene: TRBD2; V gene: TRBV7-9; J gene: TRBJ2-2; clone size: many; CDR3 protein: CASSHSGGADYTGELFF; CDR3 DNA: TGTGCCAGCAGTCATAGCGGGGGGGCCGATTACACCGGGGAGCTGTTTTTT
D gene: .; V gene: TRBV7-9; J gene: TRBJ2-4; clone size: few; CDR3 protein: CASSLTENIQYF; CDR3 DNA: TGTGCCAGCAGCTTGACCGAGAACATTCAGTACTTC
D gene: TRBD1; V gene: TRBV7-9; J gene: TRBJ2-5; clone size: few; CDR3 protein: CASSPTRDREKETQYF; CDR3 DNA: TGTGCCAGCAGCCCGACTCGGGACAGAGAAAAAGAGACCCAGTACTTC
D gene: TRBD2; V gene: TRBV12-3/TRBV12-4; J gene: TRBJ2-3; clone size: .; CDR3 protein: CASSLASLSGGANTGAQFF; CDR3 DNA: TGTGCCAGCAGTTTAGCGTCCCTTAGCGGGGGAGCGAACACCGGTGCGCAGTTTTTT